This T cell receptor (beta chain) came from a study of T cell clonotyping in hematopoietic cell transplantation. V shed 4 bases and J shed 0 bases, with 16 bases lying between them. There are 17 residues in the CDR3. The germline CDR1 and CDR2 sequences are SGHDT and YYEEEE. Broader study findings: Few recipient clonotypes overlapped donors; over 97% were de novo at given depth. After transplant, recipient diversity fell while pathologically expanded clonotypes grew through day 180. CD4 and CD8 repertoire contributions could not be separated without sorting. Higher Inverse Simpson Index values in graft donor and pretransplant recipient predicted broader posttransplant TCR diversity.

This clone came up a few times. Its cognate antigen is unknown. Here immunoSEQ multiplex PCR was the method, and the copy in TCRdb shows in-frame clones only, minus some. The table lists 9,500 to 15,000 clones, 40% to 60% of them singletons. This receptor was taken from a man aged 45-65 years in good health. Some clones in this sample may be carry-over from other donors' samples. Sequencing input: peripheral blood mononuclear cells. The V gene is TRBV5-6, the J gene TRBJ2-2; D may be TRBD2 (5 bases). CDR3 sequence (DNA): TGTGCCAGCAGCCCCGGTGGGAGACTATCGAACACCGGGGAGCTGTTTTTT. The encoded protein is CASSPGGRLSNTGELFF. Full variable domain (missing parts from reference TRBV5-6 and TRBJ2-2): DAGVTQSPTHLIKTRGQQVTLRCSPKSGHDTVSWYQQALGQGPQFIFQYYEEEERQRGNFPDRFSGHQFPNYSSELNVNALLLGDSALYLCASSPGGRLSNTGELFFGEGSRLTVL.